Listed here is a single T cell receptor beta chain. The data originate from a study of T cells in Graves' hyperthyroidism and ophthalmopathy. Amplified regions were TCR beta CDR3 sequences from RNA transcripts. An initial round of RT-PCR targeting the TCR CDR3 relied on the HTBI primer set. TCRdb reprocessed the multiplex PCR reads with MiXCR, giving one entry per CDR3 protein. The table includes more than 650,000 distinct CDR3 sequences, 14% detected once. The CDR3 spans 14 residues. Trimming left V 6 bases short and J 8 bases short, with 21 bases between. Germline V gives CDR1 DFQATT, CDR2 SNEGSKA (reference sequence).

The J gene is TRBJ2-3, the V gene TRBV20-1, with D possibly TRBD2 on 7 matching bases. This receptor was identified in a woman aged 18-35 years with Graves' hyperthyroidism. The sample was blood. CDR3 loop: CSASTGTKGGTQYF. CDR3 DNA: TGCAGTGCCTCCACCGGGACTAAGGGGGGTACGCAGTATTTT.